These 4 T cell receptor beta chains came from one sample sequenced in a study of cytomegalovirus exposure and HLA in healthy donors. It was with 60 Vbeta and 13 Jbeta primers that the PCR ran. Repertoires were generated with immunoSEQ multiplex PCR, while TCRdb's copy carries only in-frame clones and drops some. The sample includes approximately 140,000 clones, about three quarters seen only once; the top ten take about 1.5%. Sequenced input: PBMCs. These receptors all come from a woman under 30 in good health and CMV-seronegative.

This clone was counted between two and nine times. The J gene is TRBJ2-3, the V gene TRBV11-2; TRBD2 matches 7 bases. CDR1 is SGHAT, CDR2 FQNNGV, per germline. V shed 4 bases, J shed 0 bases, and the junction held 4 bases outside the gene matches. The CDR3 has 15 residues. In DNA form, the CDR3 reads TGTGCCAGCAGCTCTAGCGGTGCTAGCACAGATACGCAGTATTTT. Its protein product is CASSSSGASTDTQYF.

This rearrangement joins TRBV19 to TRBJ2-7; D is perhaps TRBD1 (5 bases). Trimming shortened V by 2 bases and J by 3 bases, and 11 bases separated the two germline ends. Germline V CDR1 and CDR2: LNHDA, SQIVND (reference sequence). CDR3 size: 14 residues. The CDR3 is CASSIPGRVYEQYF. CDR3 bases: TGTGCCAGTAGTATACCCGGCAGGGTCTACGAGCAGTACTTC.

The table lists this clone with a few counts. The rearrangement links TRBV6-1 to TRBJ2-1; 8 positions match TRBD1. This CDR3 spans 15 amino acids. CDR1 MNHNS and CDR2 SASEGT come from the germline V gene. The ends lost 2 bases at V and 6 bases at J; junction bases unmatched: 6. CDR3 sequence: CASSETGGVTNEQFF. The CDR3 DNA reads TGTGCCAGCAGTGAAACAGGGGGAGTGACCAATGAGCAGTTCTTC.

The chain carries TRBV6-5 and TRBJ1-1; D is perhaps TRBD1 (6 bases). Germline CDR1 MNHEY, CDR2 SVGAGI. V gave up 2 bases and J gave up 3 bases, with 16 bases separating them. The CDR3 has 16 residues. CDR3: CASSYGGGEGDTEAFF. In DNA form, the CDR3 reads TGTGCCAGCAGTTACGGTGGCGGGGAGGGGGACACTGAAGCTTTCTTT.